This TCR beta chain derives from a study of cytomegalovirus exposure and HLA in healthy donors. Study results and caveats: Reported results showed that the classifier diagnosed cytomegalovirus status with high specificity and sensitivity. Most TCR sequences proved rare, with some public TCRs found in many donors.

The repertoire was sequenced with immunoSEQ multiplex PCR; TCRdb's copy has only in-frame clones and lacks some. The sample holds about 57,000 clones, 80% to 95% seen once. Germline V gives CDR1 SGHRS, CDR2 YFSETQ. V was trimmed by 0 bases and J by 0 bases, leaving 13 bases between them. CDR3 size: 17 residues. Notes on this clone: Its cognate antigen is unknown.

The receptor's source is a young woman in good health and CMV-seronegative. The source material was PBMCs. V and J are TRBV5-1 and TRBJ2-4; D possibly corresponds to TRBD2 (6 bases). The DNA of the CDR3 is TGCGCCAGCAGCTTGGCTTGGGGGGAGACAGCCAAAAACATTCAGTACTTC. It codes for CASSLAWGETAKNIQYF.